This TCR beta chain is drawn from a study of blood T cells in healthy people across ages (dated by TCRdb to between 2015 and 2016). Background on the whole study: Template switching captured roughly one uniquely barcoded TCR beta cDNA molecule per two T cells in model experiments. The donors were divided into four age groups: young (average around 16 years), middle-aged (approximately 39), aged (approximately 62) and long-lived (around 87). The study measured age-related changes in TCR beta repertoire diversity using deep sequencing normalized with unique cDNA molecular identifiers. For two donors (one aged 18 to 30 and one aged 80 or older), the study analyzed two additional independent replicas of 1 million unique cDNA reads from the same blood draw. To avoid experimental bias, donors of different ages were spread randomly across the sequencing lanes.

What the authors observed across the whole study: As age increased, observed TCR beta diversity per million T cells dropped in a roughly linear way, and a significant reduction was already evident by age roughly 36. Compared with the aged group, the long-lived group had more naive CD4+ T cells, fewer expanded clones and increased TCR diversity, suggesting age selection. A strong correlation was found between observed TCR beta diversity and the percentage of naive T cells measured by flow cytometry. Estimates of total diversity from one million sequenced T cells were regarded as lower bounds and underestimates. Bulk unsorted PBMC profiling prevented conclusive comparison of naive and antigen-experienced compartments. Because donor CMV infection status was unknown, age-related changes in expanded clonotypes were potentially confounded.

Sequences GTSNPN (CDR1) and SVGIG (CDR2) are obtained from the germline V gene (reference sequence). Between the V and J ends, shortened by 3 bases and 1 base respectively, the junction contains 7 bases. The CDR3 measures 14 amino acids from cysteine to phenylalanine. The only DNA kept is the CDR3, 42 bases in frame from the first base. Details on this clonotype: Its target antigen remains unknown. No much larger clone exists at a distance of one base, and base qualities are not known.

The 35 to 40 donors, aged about 6 to 95 years, were systemically healthy Caucasian individuals from Russia. Each donor gave approximately 9.4 milliliters of peripheral blood, drawn into EDTA-treated Vacutainer tubes. PBMCs were isolated by Ficoll-Paque density-gradient centrifugation, with at least 7 million obtained per sample. Total RNA, at least 5.5 micrograms per sample, was extracted from PBMCs with Trizol reagent. The percentages of naive CD45RAhigh/CD27high T cells were determined by flow cytometry on a PBMC aliquot from every donor. Library preparation was by 5' RACE. Sequenced on an Illumina HiSeq 2500. The second PCR ran for about 6 to 12 cycles and used a J-beta primer mix along with a sample-barcoded 5' primer. A template-switch 5' adaptor carrying 12 random nucleotides introduced a unique molecular identifier onto each TCR beta cDNA molecule. Each sample yielded at least 2.5 million CDR3-containing paired-end reads. All of the RNA was converted into first-strand cDNA using the Mint cDNA synthesis kit, with a TRBC-specific oligonucleotide serving as the primer. After uracil-DNA glycosylase treatment, a first 18-cycle PCR used universal primers M1SS and BC2_uni_R on all cDNA. Per the source publication's procedure: Each sample was normalized by randomly selecting 1 million high-quality reads, each carrying a distinct molecular identifier. Reads sharing molecular identifiers were discarded rather than binned into consensus sequences. MiTCR, with a Q25 quality threshold and the strictest error-elimination algorithm, was used for CDR3 identification, clonotype clustering and error correction. A nonparametric unseen species model with Euler transformation was used to estimate a lower bound on total TCR beta diversity. TCRdb cleaned the public reads at Q25 with fastp, built clones with MiXCR and kept in-frame beta chains. Rows with a matching CDR3 protein are joined into one entry that keeps the most common DNA and genes. The V and J calls were not made by the authors but by TCRdb's processing. The sample contains approximately 820,000 distinct CDR3 sequences, about 42% of them found a single time. Roughly 19% of the sample is held by the ten biggest clonotypes.

The sequencing input was blood. This TCR came from a man between 60 and 75 years old in good health. Recombination joined TRBV30 with TRBJ2-6; the D gene is perhaps TRBD1, on 5 matching bases. The encoded CDR3 is CAWSSGSGANVLTF. DNA sequence: TGTGCCTGGAGCTCAGGGTCTGGGGCCAACGTCCTGACTTTC.